The 10 T cell receptor beta chains reported below all come from one sample, sequenced in a study of cytomegalovirus exposure and HLA in healthy donors. The PCR used 60 Vbeta and 13 Jbeta primers. The repertoire was sequenced with immunoSEQ multiplex PCR; TCRdb's copy has only in-frame clones and lacks some. The sample has 100,000 or so clones; about 16% are singletons. What was sequenced was PBMCs. These receptors all stem from a female donor in good health and CMV-seronegative.

The table lists this clone with a few counts. The chain couples TRBV14 to TRBJ2-7; possibly TRBD2 for D (5 bases). The germline V and J ends were trimmed by 5 bases and 6 bases, with 11 bases remaining between them. From germline, CDR1 is SGHDN and CDR2 FVKESK. The CDR3 loop spans 12 amino acids. CDR3 protein: CASSYVGSEQYF. The DNA of the CDR3 is TGTGCCAGCAGCTACGTGGGGAGCGAGCAGTACTTC.

This clone was found a few times. The chain employs TRBV28 and TRBJ1-5, with D possibly TRBD1 on 6 matching bases. The CDR3 totals 19 residues. Trimming removed 3 bases at V and 2 bases at J, with 23 bases between. Germline V gives CDR1 MDHEN, CDR2 SYDVKM. CDR3 protein: CASSLVIGQGISGNQPQHF. The CDR3 DNA reads as TGTGCCAGCAGTTTGGTGATAGGCCAGGGGATATCAGGCAATCAGCCCCAGCATTTT.

The chain employs TRBV4-3 and TRBJ2-7; D might be TRBD1 (6 bases). Trimming pared 0 bases from V and 6 bases from J, leaving 18 bases between. There are 16 residues in the CDR3. The germline V gene has CDR1 LGHNA and CDR2 YSLEER. CDR3 sequence (DNA): TGCGCCAGCAGCCAAGATCTTTCAGGGGCTCGGATCGAGCAGTACTTC. It translates to CASSQDLSGARIEQYF.

This clone was detected a few times. The chain has TRBV18 and TRBJ1-4, with D perhaps matching TRBD1 (6 bases). V was pared by 3 bases and J by 6 bases, with 11 bases between. CDR1 and CDR2 from the germline V gene are KGHSH and LQKENI. There are 14 residues in the CDR3. CDR3 residues: CASSPPGVYEKLFF. CDR3 coding DNA: TGTGCCAGCTCACCGCCAGGGGTTTATGAAAAACTGTTTTTT. Based on the CDR3 plus reference TRBV18 and TRBJ1-4, the full variable domain is NAGVMQNPRHLVRRRGQEARLRCSPMKGHSHVYWYRQLPEEGLKFMVYLQKENIIDESGMPKERFSAEFPKEGPSILRIQQVVRGDSAAYFCASSPPGVYEKLFFGSGTQLSVL.

This chain uses TRBV5-1 with TRBJ2-6; unclear D gene. Germline loops: CDR1 SGHRS, CDR2 YFSETQ. The CDR3 has 16 amino acids. V gave up 5 bases and J gave up 0 bases, with 12 bases separating them. The CDR3 protein is CASSNELSSGANVLTF. CDR3 DNA sequence: TGCGCCAGCAGTAATGAGCTAAGCTCTGGGGCCAACGTCCTGACTTTC.

This clone has a handful of counts. V usage is TRBV30 and J usage is TRBJ1-4; 7 positions match TRBD1. CDR3 length equals 14 residues. The V segment lost 0 bases and the J segment 5 bases; nucleotides outside the gene matches: 3. Germline values: CDR1 GTSNPN, CDR2 SVGIG (reference sequence). The CDR3 DNA follows: TGTGCCTGGAGTGTGGGGACAGTAAATGAAAAACTGTTTTTT. Its translation is CAWSVGTVNEKLFF.

The chain carries TRBV28 and TRBJ1-5; D ambiguous. The V and J ends lost 6 bases and 2 bases respectively, with 14 bases between them. In germline, CDR1 is MDHEN, CDR2 SYDVKM. The CDR3 sequence is 15 residues long. The CDR3 loop reads CASRMRLGGNQPQHF. The CDR3 DNA follows: TGTGCCAGCAGAATGCGACTGGGAGGCAATCAGCCCCAGCATTTT.

The chain recombines TRBV4-1 with TRBJ1-5; D is unclear. The CDR3 has 15 amino acids. Germline loops: CDR1 MGHRA, CDR2 YSYEKL. V dropped 0 bases and J dropped 7 bases, with 13 bases sitting between them. The CDR3 DNA reads TGCGCCAGCAGCCAAGATCGCGGGGTATACCAGCCCCAGCATTTT. Its protein product is CASSQDRGVYQPQHF.

The CDR3 nucleotides read TGTGCCAGCAGTTCTCGGGCGACTAGCAGGTTGAGTGAGCAGTTCTTC. Residues: CASSSRATSRLSEQFF. The chain links TRBV27 to TRBJ2-1, with 7 bases identical to TRBD2. The CDR3 covers 16 residues. In germline, CDR1 is MNHEY, CDR2 SMNVEV (reference sequence). The junction had 15 bases not matched to a gene; V was cut back by 4 bases and J by 9 bases.

The sample holds a few counts of this clone. The chain carries TRBV19 and TRBJ1-5; 7 bases are a match to TRBD1. Germline lookup yields CDR1 LNHDA and CDR2 SQIVND (reference sequence). CDR3 size: 14 residues. J was trimmed by 3 bases and V by 8 bases; bases with no gene match: 7. The CDR3 DNA follows: TGTGCCAGTGGAGACAGGGTGCACAATCAGCCCCAGCATTTT. Amino acid sequence: CASGDRVHNQPQHF. Using reference TRBV19 and TRBJ1-5 for the parts outside the CDR3, the full variable domain is DGGITQSPKYLFRKEGQNVTLSCEQNLNHDAMYWYRQDPGQGLRLIYYSQIVNDFQKGDIAEGYSVSREKKESFPLTVTSAQKNPTAFYLCASGDRVHNQPQHFGDGTRLSIL.